These 28 T cell receptor beta chains were all obtained from the same sample, sequenced in a study of CD8 T cells in Susac syndrome. Random hexamers were used to reverse transcribe the RNA input (roughly 0.5 to 1 ug). One entry per CDR3 protein results from TCRdb running MiXCR on the immunoSEQ multiplex PCR reads. The data hold about 300,000 distinct CDR3 sequences, with around 91% observed a single time. Specimen: CD8+ T cells from PBMCs. These receptors came from a human donor with multiple sclerosis.

This rearrangement joins TRBV19 to TRBJ2-2; TRBD1 matches 10 bases. Germline V gives CDR1 LNHDA, CDR2 SQIVND (reference sequence). The J segment lost 6 bases and the V segment lost 7 bases, leaving 8 bases of the junction unmatched. The CDR3 has 15 residues. DNA of the CDR3: TGTGCCAGTACCCTCGGGACAGGGGTTTCCGGGGAGCTGTTTTTT. Its translation: CASTLGTGVSGELFF. Complete variable domain (other parts from reference TRBV19 and TRBJ2-2): DGGITQSPKYLFRKEGQNVTLSCEQNLNHDAMYWYRQDPGQGLRLIYYSQIVNDFQKGDIAEGYSVSREKKESFPLTVTSAQKNPTAFYLCASTLGTGVSGELFFGEGSRLTVL.

This chain connects TRBV6-5 to TRBJ1-1, with a weak D call TRBD1 (5 bases). The V gene's germline CDR1 is MNHEY and CDR2 SVGAGI. The CDR3 spans 13 residues. V was trimmed by 6 bases and J by 6 bases, leaving 14 bases between them. CDR3 region: CASSLLEGSEAFF. The CDR3 DNA is TGTGCCAGCAGCCTACTCGAGGGGTCTGAAGCTTTCTTT.

The V call is TRBV12-3 or TRBV12-4, the J call TRBJ1-1, with D maybe TRBD1 (5 bases). The CDR3 runs to 15 residues. Trimming left V 8 bases short and J 6 bases short, with 22 bases between. The CDR3 bases are TGTGCCAGCCCACCGGACCCGTCAGGGATCGCTGAAGCTTTCTTT. Translation gives CASPPDPSGIAEAFF.

The gene calls are TRBV2 and TRBJ2-3; D remains unclear. Looked up from germline, CDR1 is SNHLY and CDR2 is FYNNEI. The V gene lost 2 bases and the J gene lost 4 bases, with 10 bases spanning the gap. The CDR3 has 14 residues. The CDR3 DNA reads TGTGCCAGCAGTGAAAACCCTCTCTCAGATACGCAGTATTTT. Translated: CASSENPLSDTQYF.

This clonotype was recorded a few times. The chain recombines TRBV28 with TRBJ2-7, with D unclear. V shed 5 bases and J shed 2 bases, with 4 bases lying between them. CDR3 length: 11 residues. Germline V CDR1 and CDR2: MDHEN, SYDVKM. The CDR3 spells CASSRTYEQYF. For the CDR3, the DNA is TGTGCCAGCAGTCGCACCTACGAGCAGTACTTC.

The chain couples TRBV20-1 to TRBJ2-2; TRBD2 is a possible D gene (6 bases). There are 15 residues in the CDR3. The V end lost 0 bases, the J end lost 3 bases, and 11 bases lay between the germline ends. The V gene's germline CDR1 is DFQATT and CDR2 SNEGSKA (reference sequence). The CDR3 DNA sequence: TGCAGTGCTAGAGATACTAGCTTGGACACCGGGGAGCTGTTTTTT. It specifies CSARDTSLDTGELFF.

The chain employs TRBV28 and TRBJ1-4; possibly TRBD1 for D (6 bases). Trimming removed 9 bases from V and 6 bases from J, with 11 bases in between. CDR1 MDHEN and CDR2 SYDVKM come from the germline V gene. This CDR3 spans 12 amino acids. The chain's CDR3 is CASAQGYEKLFF. The CDR3 DNA is TGTGCCAGTGCACAGGGTTATGAAAAACTGTTTTTT.

This clonotype was seen a few times. V and J are TRBV13 and TRBJ2-3; D unclear. V was shortened by 0 bases and J by 0 bases, with 4 bases between the two germline ends. CDR3 length: 14 amino acids. Germline V gene lookup returns CDR1 PRHDT and CDR2 FYEKMQ (reference sequence). The DNA for the CDR3 is TGTGCCAGCAGCTTAGGCTCTAGCACAGATACGCAGTATTTT. Its translation is CASSLGSSTDTQYF. Supplemented by reference TRBV13 and TRBJ2-3, the full variable domain reads AAGVIQSPRHLIKEKRETATLKCYPIPRHDTVYWYQQGPGQDPQFLISFYEKMQSDKGSIPDRFSAQQFSDYHSELNMSSLELGDSALYFCASSLGSSTDTQYFGPGTRLTVL.

The count of this clonotype is one. The V and J genes are TRBV5-5 and TRBJ2-7; D is possibly TRBD2 (6 bases). The CDR3 covers 13 residues. V was shortened by 7 bases and J by 3 bases, with 14 bases between the two germline ends. Germline V gene sequence: CDR1 SGHKS, CDR2 YYEKEE (reference sequence). The CDR3 region has the DNA TGTGCCAGCCGGGAACTAGCCAACTACGAGCAGTACTTC. Translating it yields CASRELANYEQYF.

This clonotype has just one count. The chain links TRBV7-9 to TRBJ1-4, with D uncertain. This CDR3 contains 13 residues. Germline V gene data show CDR1 as SEHNR and CDR2 as FQNEAQ (reference sequence). Trimming shortened V by 6 bases and J by 7 bases, and 12 bases separated the two germline ends. The DNA of the CDR3 is TGTGCCAGCAGTCTGAGTTGGAGTGAAAAACTGTTTTTT. Its translation: CASSLSWSEKLFF.

The chain employs TRBV29-1 and TRBJ2-1, with 7 bases that match TRBD1. The CDR3 length is 13 residues. Germline CDR1 and CDR2: SQVTM and ANQGSEA. The V and J ends lost 6 bases and 2 bases, in that order; junction bases with no gene match: 4. The CDR3 DNA sequence: TGCAGCGTGGGGACAGTACCCTACAATGAGCAGTTCTTC. It yields the protein CSVGTVPYNEQFF.

The rearrangement links TRBV11-2 to TRBJ2-2; D call uncertain. The germline gives CDR1 SGHAT, CDR2 FQNNGV. CDR3 length: 17 residues. V lost 5 bases to trimming and J lost 0 bases, with 16 bases between them. CDR3: CASSPYDLTPNTGELFF. The CDR3 bases are TGTGCCAGCAGCCCTTACGACCTGACCCCGAACACCGGGGAGCTGTTTTTT.

The V call is TRBV12-3 or TRBV12-4, the J call TRBJ2-3; D possibly uses TRBD1 or TRBD2 (5 bases each). CDR3 size: 14 residues. V was shortened by 7 bases and J by 8 bases, with 19 bases between the two germline ends. As DNA, the CDR3 is TGTGCCAGCACCCTGGACGGGGCCCTCCGTACGCAGTATTTT. Translation: CASTLDGALRTQYF.

The V gene is TRBV29-1, the J gene TRBJ2-7, with a tentative D call TRBD1 (7 bases). Deletions cut 7 bases from V and 0 bases from J, with 10 bases between. The CDR3 is 12 amino acids. The germline V gene encodes CDR1 SQVTM and CDR2 ANQGSEA. This CDR3 is CSGGDSSYEQYF. The CDR3 DNA reads TGCAGCGGGGGGGACAGCTCCTACGAGCAGTACTTC.

J is TRBJ1-5 and V is TRBV21-1. TRBV21-1 has pseudogene status. The CDR3 covers 16 residues. Here the CDR3 DNA reads TGTGCCAGCAGCAAAGCGTCAGGCAATAGCAATCAGCCCCAGCATTTT. It codes for CASSKASGNSNQPQHF.

The V gene is TRBV12-3 or TRBV12-4, the J gene TRBJ1-2; D not resolved. The CDR3 consists of 14 residues. V lost 4 bases to trimming and J lost 0 bases, with 9 bases between them. DNA of the CDR3: TGTGCCAGCAGTTCGCTAGGAGCTAACTATGGCTACACCTTC. Protein sequence: CASSSLGANYGYTF.

The CDR3 DNA follows: TGTGCCAGCAGTTTTCTAGCGGTAACCTACAATGAGCAGTTCTTC. This encodes CASSFLAVTYNEQFF. The chain carries TRBV28 and TRBJ2-1; the match to TRBD2 covers 7 bases. The trim removed 3 bases at V and 2 bases at J, leaving 4 bases unmatched. The CDR3 runs to 15 residues. CDR1 is MDHEN and CDR2 is SYDVKM in the germline V gene.

This clonotype was seen just once. The chain couples TRBV7-6 to TRBJ2-2, with D tentatively TRBD1 (5 bases). The V and J ends lost 1 base and 3 bases respectively, with 12 bases between them. The CDR3 is 16 residues long. Germline values: CDR1 SGHVS, CDR2 FNYEAQ. The CDR3 DNA reads TGTGCCAGCAGCTTAGGGTGGGGCGCGGACACCGGGGAGCTGTTTTTT. Its protein is CASSLGWGADTGELFF.

This clonotype appeared a few times. This rearrangement joins TRBV6-1 to TRBJ2-6; no clear D. Germline CDR1 reads MNHNS; CDR2 reads SASEGT. This CDR3 has 15 amino acids. V gave up 3 bases and J gave up 2 bases, with 8 bases separating them. Here the CDR3 DNA reads TGTGCCAGCAGTGAGTCTGGGGCTGGGGCCAACGTCCTGACTTTC. This encodes CASSESGAGANVLTF.

The chain is built from TRBV29-1 and TRBJ2-5; TRBD2 agrees at 9 bases. CDR3 size: 14 residues. CDR1 and CDR2 from the germline V gene are SQVTM and ANQGSEA. V dropped 4 bases and J dropped 1; count of bases not matched to a gene: 4. The CDR3 loop reads CSVVPSGTQETQYF. Written as DNA, the CDR3 is TGCAGCGTTGTCCCTAGCGGGACCCAAGAGACCCAGTACTTC. The full variable domain, in which reference TRBV29-1 and TRBJ2-5 provide the parts outside the CDR3, is SAVISQKPSRDICQRGTSLTIQCQVDSQVTMMFWYRQQPGQSLTLIATANQGSEATYESGFVIDKFPISRPNLTFSTLTVSNMSPEDSSIYLCSVVPSGTQETQYFGPGTRLLVL.

The chain has TRBV7-8 and TRBJ2-5, with TRBD1 as a possible D gene (5 bases). The length of the CDR3 is 13 residues. Germline values: CDR1 SGHVS, CDR2 FQNEAQ. The V end was cut by 4 bases, the J end by 5 bases, with 11 bases between. CDR3 nucleotide sequence: TGTGCCAGCAGCTCACAGGTGTGGGAGACCCAGTACTTC. Protein product: CASSSQVWETQYF.

This chain connects TRBV9 to TRBJ1-2; D is perhaps TRBD1 (5 bases). The CDR3 extends over 13 amino acids. CDR1 is SGDLS, CDR2 YYNGEE, per germline. Trimming took 0 bases from V and 14 from J, leaving 17 bases between them. CDR3 sequence (DNA): TGTGCCAGCAGCGTAGGGGGGGAACCATGGCTTACCTTC. Translation: CASSVGGEPWLTF. The full variable domain, in which reference TRBV9 and TRBJ1-2 provide the parts outside the CDR3, is DSGVTQTPKHLITATGQRVTLRCSPRSGDLSVYWYQQSLDQGLQFLIQYYNGEERAKGNILERFSAQQFPDLHSELNLSSLELGDSALYFCASSVGGEPWLTFGSGTRLTVV.

This chain uses TRBV12-3 or TRBV12-4 with TRBJ1-5; D gene ambiguous. The CDR3 totals 14 residues. Trimming removed 3 bases at V and 0 bases at J, with 6 bases between. DNA for the CDR3: TGTGCCAGCAGTTTGGACGGTAGCAATCAGCCCCAGCATTTT. This codes for CASSLDGSNQPQHF.

V usage is TRBV10-3 and J usage is TRBJ2-7; TRBD1 agrees at 7 bases. The CDR3 totals 15 residues. Germline values: CDR1 ENHRY, CDR2 SYGVKD. With 6 bases clipped from V and 0 bases from J, the junction kept 8 bases outside the gene matches. CDR3 in DNA: TGTGCCATCAGGGGGGACAGAATTAGCTCCTACGAGCAGTACTTC. This translates into CAIRGDRISSYEQYF.

The chain combines TRBV4-3 with TRBJ2-7, with 7 bases fitting TRBD1. Germline values: CDR1 LGHNA, CDR2 YSLEER. CDR3 length equals 15 residues. Germline trimming cut 4 bases from V and 6 bases from J; bases unmatched to any gene: 12. The CDR3 DNA sequence: TGCGCCAGCAGCCTCTTCCTATACAGGGGATTCGAGCAGTACTTC. Translating gives CASSLFLYRGFEQYF.

The CDR3 reads CSARAGPSQGGPYTGELFF. The CDR3 DNA reads as TGCAGTGCTAGAGCTGGCCCATCCCAAGGTGGGCCCTACACCGGGGAGCTGTTTTTT. V and J are TRBV20-1 and TRBJ2-2; D not certain. Germline assignment: CDR1 DFQATT and CDR2 SNEGSKA (reference sequence). CDR3 size: 19 residues. Between the trimmed V and J ends, which lost 1 base and 3 bases, there was a span of 24 bases.

The rearrangement links TRBV28 to TRBJ2-7; D possibly uses TRBD1 or TRBD2 (6 bases each). Germline V gene data show CDR1 as MDHEN and CDR2 as SYDVKM. Trimming took 2 bases from V and 7 from J, leaving 18 bases between them. The length of the CDR3 is 15 residues. CDR3 residues: CASSLGGTFEAEQYF. In DNA, the CDR3 is TGTGCCAGCAGTTTAGGGGGGACATTCGAAGCGGAGCAGTACTTC.

The chain joins TRBV29-1 to TRBJ2-7; 8 positions agree with TRBD2. V shed 0 bases, J shed 7 bases, and the junction held 11 bases outside the gene matches. Germline lookup yields CDR1 SQVTM and CDR2 ANQGSEA. The CDR3 extends over 15 amino acids. The chain's CDR3 is CSVEEGTRIPPEQYF. In DNA form, the CDR3 reads TGCAGCGTTGAAGAAGGGACTAGGATCCCGCCTGAGCAGTACTTC.